Below, 32 T cell receptor beta chains from the same sample are listed, as sequenced in a study of cytomegalovirus exposure and HLA in healthy donors. Some clones are missing from TCRdb's copy, which holds only in-frame ones; the method was immunoSEQ multiplex PCR. The top ten clones hold roughly 15% of a sample with about 180,000 clones, less than 85% of them seen once. The material sequenced was PBMCs. These TCRs come from a man aged 18 to 30 in good health and CMV-seropositive.

This chain uses TRBV18 with TRBJ2-1, with a tentative D call TRBD2 (5 bases). There are 16 residues in the CDR3. The germline gives CDR1 KGHSH, CDR2 LQKENI. V lost 3 bases and J 4 bases, leaving 16 bases between the germline ends. CDR3 amino acids: CASSPLGSGAYNEQFF. CDR3 bases: TGTGCCAGCTCACCTCTGGGCAGCGGTGCTTACAATGAGCAGTTCTTC.

This sequence joins TRBV6-5 and TRBJ1-5; 7 bases agree with TRBD1. The CDR3 runs to 13 residues. Germline loops: CDR1 MNHEY, CDR2 SVGAGI. The ends lost 5 bases at V and 4 bases at J; junction bases unmatched: 2. CDR3 bases: TGTGCCAGCAGTGACAGGGTTAATCAGCCCCAGCATTTT. This gives the protein CASSDRVNQPQHF.

This rearrangement joins TRBV6-1 to TRBJ2-7; D is perhaps TRBD1 (5 bases). Trimming cost V 4 bases and J 7 bases, with 20 bases left between them. Germline-derived CDR1 and CDR2 are MNHNS and SASEGT. The CDR3 is 15 amino acids. This CDR3 reads CASSGTPHGAVEQYF. CDR3 in DNA: TGTGCCAGCAGTGGGACACCCCACGGTGCGGTAGAGCAGTACTTC.

This clone was observed once. The chain combines TRBV7-9 with TRBJ1-3; D unclear. The germline V gene has CDR1 SEHNR and CDR2 FQNEAQ (reference sequence). The CDR3 is 12 amino acids. The germline V and J ends were trimmed by 7 bases and 4 bases, with 8 bases remaining between them. The CDR3 is CASTPGGNTIYF. In DNA form, the CDR3 reads TGTGCCAGCACTCCGGGGGGAAACACCATATATTTT.

V and J are TRBV28 and TRBJ1-2; 8 bases map to TRBD1. This CDR3 has 14 amino acids. Germline assignment: CDR1 MDHEN and CDR2 SYDVKM. The V segment lost 3 bases and the J segment 3 bases; nucleotides outside the gene matches: 3. CDR3 sequence: CASSLPTGDYGYTF. For the CDR3, the DNA is TGTGCCAGCAGTTTGCCGACAGGGGACTATGGCTACACCTTC.

As regards this clone: The junction departs from the called germline gene at one end, perhaps through a read error. The sample has other DNA sequences that encode this CDR3 too. The rearrangement links TRBV30 to TRBJ2-5, with D possibly being TRBD2 (5 bases). CDR1 is GTSNPN and CDR2 is SVGIG in the germline V gene (reference sequence). The CDR3 loop spans 14 amino acids. CDR3 protein: CAWNSGEYQETQYF. The DNA of the CDR3 is TGTGCCTGGAACAGCGGAGAGTACCAGGAGACCCAGTACTTC.

This sequence joins TRBV30 and TRBJ2-1; TRBD2 matches at 7 bases. The CDR3 length is 15 residues. V was pared by 4 bases and J by 8 bases, with 14 bases of the junction left unmatched. Germline values: CDR1 GTSNPN, CDR2 SVGIG (reference sequence). The CDR3 DNA sequence: TGTGCCTGGACTCCGCTAGCGGCGATTCTCGATGAGCAGTTCTTC. Translation: CAWTPLAAILDEQFF.

This clone was seen only a few times. The genes are TRBV30 and TRBJ2-7, with 9 bases lining up with TRBD1. Germline values: CDR1 GTSNPN, CDR2 SVGIG (reference sequence). The junction had 5 bases not matched to a gene; V was cut back by 3 bases and J by 2 bases. The CDR3 length is 14 residues. For the CDR3, the DNA is TGTGCCTGGAGAACGACAGGGGGACCCTACGAGCAGTACTTC. Its protein product is CAWRTTGGPYEQYF.

The rearrangement links TRBV19 to TRBJ1-5, with D uncertain. The V and J ends lost 4 bases and 2 bases respectively, with 6 bases between them. CDR3 size: 13 residues. From germline, CDR1 is LNHDA and CDR2 SQIVND (reference sequence). This chain's CDR3 is CASSTVRNQPQHF. In nucleotides, the CDR3 is TGTGCCAGTAGTACCGTCCGCAATCAGCCCCAGCATTTT. The entire variable domain, with the rest obtained from reference TRBV19 and TRBJ1-5, is as follows: DGGITQSPKYLFRKEGQNVTLSCEQNLNHDAMYWYRQDPGQGLRLIYYSQIVNDFQKGDIAEGYSVSREKKESFPLTVTSAQKNPTAFYLCASSTVRNQPQHFGDGTRLSIL.

The chain has TRBV4-1 and TRBJ1-1; D uncertain. The CDR3 runs to 15 residues. Germline assignment: CDR1 MGHRA and CDR2 YSYEKL. The V end was cut by 0 bases, the J end by 0 bases, with 8 bases between. Here the CDR3 reads CASSQEAGMNTEAFF. The CDR3 DNA reads as TGCGCCAGCAGCCAAGAAGCGGGGATGAACACTGAAGCTTTCTTT.

The chain recombines TRBV5-4 with TRBJ1-2; D unclear. Trimming removed 4 bases at V and 2 bases at J, with 12 bases between. CDR3 length: 14 amino acids. Germline CDR1 and CDR2: SGHNT and YYREEE (reference sequence). In DNA form, the CDR3 reads TGTGCCAGCAGCGCCCGAGACATCAACTATGGCTACACCTTC. It yields the protein CASSARDINYGYTF.

The chain has TRBV2 and TRBJ2-3, with D maybe TRBD2 (5 bases). The CDR3 runs to 15 residues. V lost 4 bases and J 0 bases, leaving 11 bases between the germline ends. CDR1 is SNHLY and CDR2 is FYNNEI in the germline V gene. CDR3 amino acids: CASSGASLSTDTQYF. CDR3 nucleotides: TGTGCCAGCAGTGGGGCTAGCCTTAGCACAGATACGCAGTATTTT.

The V call is TRBV7-6, the J call TRBJ2-5; 12 bases map to TRBD2. CDR1 is SGHVS, CDR2 FNYEAQ, per germline. Unmatched junction bases numbered 6, after V lost 6 bases and J lost 4 bases. The CDR3 length is 15 residues. The CDR3 spells CASSLAGGPRETQYF. The CDR3 DNA reads TGTGCCAGCAGTCTAGCGGGGGGGCCAAGAGAGACCCAGTACTTC.

The chain carries TRBV2 and TRBJ2-3, with 10 bases matching TRBD2. CDR1 is SNHLY, CDR2 FYNNEI, per germline. Losses at the gene ends were 6 bases for V and 6 bases for J; bases not matched to a gene: 12. There are 16 residues in the CDR3. CDR3 nucleotide sequence: TGTGCCAGCAGCCCTCGGACTAGCGGAGGGGGGGATACGCAGTATTTT. It yields the protein CASSPRTSGGGDTQYF.

This rearrangement joins TRBV2 to TRBJ2-7, with a tentative D call TRBD2 (7 bases). The CDR3 runs to 20 residues. Germline V lookup: CDR1 SNHLY, CDR2 FYNNEI. V lost 3 bases and J 1 base, leaving 28 bases between the germline ends. In DNA form, the CDR3 reads TGTGCCAGCAGTGAGCCGGGGGCTAGCGGAAACTTTTTTAAATCCTACGAGCAGTACTTC. This gives the protein CASSEPGASGNFFKSYEQYF. The full variable domain, rest sourced from reference TRBV2 and TRBJ2-7, is EPEVTQTPSHQVTQMGQEVILRCVPISNHLYFYWYRQILGQKVEFLVSFYNNEISEKSEIFDDQFSVERPDGSNFTLKIRSTKLEDSAMYFCASSEPGASGNFFKSYEQYFGPGTRLTVT.

This chain joins TRBV5-6 and TRBJ2-5; D is uncertain. Germline CDR1 reads SGHDT; CDR2 reads YYEEEE. V was cut by 2 bases and J by 5 bases, with 4 bases left in between. The length of the CDR3 is 11 residues. CDR3 in DNA: TGTGCCAGCAGCTTTTCGGAGACCCAGTACTTC. Its protein is CASSFSETQYF.

This clone has just a few counts. The chain employs TRBV2 and TRBJ2-5; TRBD2 matches at 7 bases. This CDR3 contains 15 residues. Trimming cost V 6 bases and J 5 bases; bases outside gene matches: 12. Germline assignment: CDR1 SNHLY and CDR2 FYNNEI. The CDR3: CASRVRTRSAETQYF. For the CDR3, the DNA is TGTGCCAGCAGGGTTCGGACTAGATCGGCCGAGACCCAGTACTTC. Variable domain in full (rest from reference TRBV2 and TRBJ2-5): EPEVTQTPSHQVTQMGQEVILRCVPISNHLYFYWYRQILGQKVEFLVSFYNNEISEKSEIFDDQFSVERPDGSNFTLKIRSTKLEDSAMYFCASRVRTRSAETQYFGPGTRLLVL.

The chain couples TRBV9 to TRBJ1-6; TRBD1 matches 7 bases. After removal of 0 bases from V and 8 bases from J, the junction contained 5 bases not matched to a gene. The CDR3 loop spans 15 amino acids. The germline gives CDR1 SGDLS, CDR2 YYNGEE. The CDR3 DNA reads as TGTGCCAGCAGCGTAGGACAGGGTGTAGATTCACCCCTCCACTTT. It is translated as CASSVGQGVDSPLHF.

The rearrangement links TRBV12-5 to TRBJ2-1; TRBD2 matches 11 bases. The V gene's germline CDR1 is LGHNT and CDR2 FRNRAP. The ends lost 5 bases at V and 4 bases at J; junction bases unmatched: 4. The CDR3 extends over 15 amino acids. CDR3 nucleotides: TGTGCTAGTGGTCCCGGGACTAGCGGATACAATGAGCAGTTCTTC. As protein: CASGPGTSGYNEQFF.

This clone was seen only once. The chain couples TRBV4-1 to TRBJ1-1; 8 bases fit TRBD1. Germline CDR1 and CDR2: MGHRA and YSYEKL. V gave up 2 bases and J gave up 3 bases; unmatched junction bases: 8. The length of the CDR3 is 16 residues. Here the CDR3 reads CASSQPRQGTHTEAFF. CDR3 coding DNA: TGCGCCAGCAGCCAACCCAGACAGGGGACGCACACTGAAGCTTTCTTT.

This clone was observed a single time. CDR3 in amino acids: CASSEGRGSTSPNEQYF. For the CDR3, the DNA is TGTGCCAGCAGTGAAGGCAGGGGCTCTACGAGTCCCAACGAGCAGTACTTC. The chain employs TRBV6-1 and TRBJ2-7; weak D call: TRBD1 (6 bases). The length of the CDR3 is 17 residues. V lost 1 base, J lost 5 bases, and 21 bases lay in between. CDR1 and CDR2 from the germline V gene are MNHNS and SASEGT.

The chain combines TRBV28 with TRBJ2-1; 7 nucleotides agree with TRBD1. The trim removed 2 bases at V and 3 bases at J, leaving 10 bases unmatched. The length of the CDR3 is 17 residues. CDR1 is MDHEN, CDR2 SYDVKM, per germline. The CDR3 spells CASSLPPGQFIYNEQFF. CDR3 coding DNA: TGTGCCAGCAGTTTACCCCCGGGACAGTTCATCTACAATGAGCAGTTCTTC.

This clone was recorded a few times. V and J are TRBV10-2 and TRBJ2-2, with 8 bases identical to TRBD1. The V segment lost 2 bases and the J segment 4 bases; nucleotides outside the gene matches: 6. Germline lookup yields CDR1 WSHSY and CDR2 SAAADI. The CDR3 extends over 16 amino acids. The CDR3 region is CASSEEDRAGTGELFF. Here the CDR3 DNA reads TGCGCCAGCAGTGAGGAGGACAGGGCGGGCACCGGGGAGCTGTTTTTT.

The genes are TRBV6-1 and TRBJ1-1; D is uncertain. The ends were cut back, 1 base at V and 10 bases at J, with 13 bases in the middle. The CDR3 length is 13 residues. The germline V gene has CDR1 MNHNS and CDR2 SASEGT. The DNA for the CDR3 is TGTGCCAGCAGTGAAGAAGAGGGTTTAGCAGCTTTCTTT. Protein: CASSEEEGLAAFF.

J is TRBJ2-3 and V is TRBV5-6; D ambiguous. Germline V lookup: CDR1 SGHDT, CDR2 YYEEEE. This CDR3 contains 12 residues. V gave up 4 bases and J gave up 1 base, with 4 bases separating them. In nucleotides, the CDR3 is TGTGCCAGCAGCCTACGCACAGATACGCAGTATTTT. Encoded protein: CASSLRTDTQYF.

The chain joins TRBV9 to TRBJ1-2; weak D call: TRBD1 (6 bases). CDR3 length equals 14 residues. Per germline, CDR1 SGDLS and CDR2 YYNGEE. V was pared by 3 bases and J by 2 bases, with 11 bases between. The CDR3 loop reads CASSAGQGNYGYTF. DNA for the CDR3: TGTGCCAGCAGCGCGGGACAAGGGAACTATGGCTACACCTTC.

This clone was recorded a few times. This sequence joins TRBV5-1 and TRBJ2-6, with a weak D call TRBD1 (6 bases). Germline V lookup: CDR1 SGHRS, CDR2 YFSETQ. V lost 4 bases and J lost 4, with 18 bases in between. There are 17 residues in the CDR3. The CDR3 nucleotides are TGCGCCAGCAGCACCAACCCCACAGGGTCCGGGGCCAACGTCCTGACTTTC. Its translation: CASSTNPTGSGANVLTF.

This chain uses TRBV6-5 with TRBJ1-5, with a possible D match to TRBD1 (6 bases). CDR1 and CDR2 from the germline V gene are MNHEY and SVGAGI. CDR3 length: 14 residues. V shed 0 bases and J shed 9 bases, with 12 bases lying between them. The CDR3, as DNA: TGTGCCAGCAGTTACTCGGGGGCTTCGGGGCCCCAGCATTTT. This codes for CASSYSGASGPQHF.

The chain is built from TRBV6-7 and TRBJ2-5; D gene uncertain. TRBV6-7 is an open reading frame, and its role is uncertain. The CDR3 has 14 amino acids. Trimming removed 5 bases at V and 3 bases at J, with 13 bases between. CDR3 sequence: CASSSEIGEETQYF. In DNA, the CDR3 is TGTGCCAGCAGTAGTGAGATTGGTGAAGAGACCCAGTACTTC.

This sequence joins TRBV4-2 and TRBJ2-5; the match to TRBD1 covers 8 bases. Germline CDR1 and CDR2: LGHNA and YNFKEQ. The CDR3 loop spans 16 amino acids. V was pared by 1 base and J by 1 base, with 5 bases of the junction left unmatched. As DNA, the CDR3 is TGTGCCAGCAGCCAAGGAGGGACAGGAGTCCAAGAGACCCAGTACTTC. Translated, it gives CASSQGGTGVQETQYF.

The CDR3, as DNA: TGTGCCAGCAGCTTGGCCCTATACGAGCAGTACTTC. Protein product: CASSLALYEQYF. The genes are TRBV5-6 and TRBJ2-7; no clear D. The CDR3 runs to 12 residues. The V end lost 0 bases, the J end lost 4 bases, and 5 bases lay between the germline ends. Germline V gene sequence: CDR1 SGHDT, CDR2 YYEEEE. The complete variable domain, with remaining parts taken from reference TRBV5-6 and TRBJ2-7, reads DAGVTQSPTHLIKTRGQQVTLRCSPKSGHDTVSWYQQALGQGPQFIFQYYEEEERQRGNFPDRFSGHQFPNYSSELNVNALLLGDSALYLCASSLALYEQYFGPGTRLTVT.

This clone was seen just once. The chain carries TRBV6-4 and TRBJ2-1, with 12 bases identical to TRBD2. The trim removed 2 bases at V and 9 bases at J, leaving 5 bases unmatched. Germline V gene lookup returns CDR1 MRHNA and CDR2 SNTAGT. The CDR3 runs 15 residues. CDR3 sequence: CASSDRASGRGEQFF. DNA for the CDR3: TGTGCCAGCAGTGACAGGGCTAGCGGGAGGGGTGAGCAGTTCTTC.